The 32 T cell receptor beta chains given below trace back to one sample, sequenced in a study of blood T cells in healthy people across ages. Using a J-beta primer mix together with a sample-barcoded 5' primer, a second PCR was run for 7 to 11 cycles. One entry per CDR3 protein, called by TCRdb with MiXCR from the 5' RACE reads. The sample includes just under 550,000 distinct CDR3 sequences, around 24% of them seen just once. These records were also assigned to another study, of T cells of mothers and their children.

Sequences were obtained from blood. The receptor source for this set is a boy aged 5-17 years in good health.

This clonotype was counted between two and nine times. The chain links TRBV24-1 to TRBJ2-2, with TRBD1 matching 8 bases. The germline gives CDR1 KGHDR, CDR2 SFDVKD. After removal of 5 bases from V and 5 bases from J, the junction contained 6 bases not matched to a gene. The CDR3 is 15 amino acids. The CDR3 loop is CATSAWTGRTGELFF. The CDR3 nucleotides read TGTGCCACCAGTGCCTGGACAGGGAGGACCGGGGAGCTGTTTTTT.

This chain joins TRBV20-1 and TRBJ2-7; 7 bases agree with TRBD2. V trimming: 2 bases; J trimming: 3 bases; junction bases outside the gene matches: 7. This CDR3 has 14 amino acids. Germline CDR1 reads DFQATT; CDR2 reads SNEGSKA (reference sequence). The CDR3 reads CSARMTSLLYEQYF. Here the CDR3 DNA reads TGCAGTGCTAGAATGACTAGCTTACTCTACGAGCAGTACTTC.

This clonotype has a handful of counts. The chain links TRBV4-2 to TRBJ2-7, with 9 bases lining up with TRBD2. CDR1 is LGHNA and CDR2 is YNFKEQ in the germline V gene. The CDR3 is made up of 21 amino acids. With V trimmed by 1 base and J by 5 bases, 24 bases remained unmatched. The DNA for the CDR3 is TGTGCCAGCAGCCAAGCGTCGAGTGTAGGGACTAGCACCAAAAGAGGCAACGAGCAGTACTTC. Encoded protein: CASSQASSVGTSTKRGNEQYF.

The chain combines TRBV10-3 with TRBJ2-3; D uncertain. This CDR3 contains 15 residues. Trimming left V 3 bases short and J 0 bases short, with 10 bases between. Germline CDR1 reads ENHRY; CDR2 reads SYGVKD. CDR3 nucleotide sequence: TGTGCCATCAGTGACGCGGCAGCTAGCACAGATACGCAGTATTTT. Residues: CAISDAAASTDTQYF.

Comments on this clonotype: One junction end does not reproduce the germline sequence, and a read error may be involved. DNA for the CDR3: TGCGCCAGCAGCCAGGCCGGGGACAGCCAGACCCCGTACTTC. This sequence encodes CASSQAGDSQTPYF. The rearrangement uses TRBV5-1 and TRBJ2-5, with 7 bases fitting TRBD1. CDR1 and CDR2 (germline): SGHRS, YFSETQ. The CDR3 loop spans 14 amino acids.

This chain links TRBV2 with TRBJ2-3; D possibly corresponds to TRBD2 (6 bases). The germline gives CDR1 SNHLY, CDR2 FYNNEI. Trimming removed 5 bases at V and 0 bases at J, with 24 bases between. The CDR3 is 19 residues long. As DNA, the CDR3 is TGTGCCAGCAGTTACCAGGAGGGTGGCGGGGCCAGAAGCACAGATACGCAGTATTTT. Protein: CASSYQEGGGARSTDTQYF.

This clonotype turned up a few times. The chain uses TRBV6-5 and TRBJ2-4, with 9 bases that match TRBD2. The CDR3 has 17 residues. The V and J ends lost 2 bases and 6 bases, in that order; junction bases with no gene match: 11. CDR1 and CDR2 from the germline V gene are MNHEY and SVGAGI. In nucleotides, the CDR3 is TGTGCCAGCAGTTACCTTCTAGCGGGGAGCCCCGGAAACATTCAGTACTTC. This sequence encodes CASSYLLAGSPGNIQYF.

This clonotype was seen a few times. This chain links TRBV12-3 or TRBV12-4 with TRBJ1-4, with D perhaps matching TRBD1 (5 bases). The V end was cut by 6 bases, the J end by 7 bases, with 18 bases between. This CDR3 has 15 amino acids. The CDR3 DNA follows: TGTGCCAGCAGCCGGACCCCTCGAGGGGCTGAAAAACTGTTTTTT. As protein: CASSRTPRGAEKLFF.

This clonotype has just a few counts. This sequence joins TRBV20-1 and TRBJ1-4; perhaps TRBD1 as D (5 bases). The CDR3 has 17 amino acids. Germline CDR1 is DFQATT and CDR2 is SNEGSKA (reference sequence). The V end lost 5 bases, the J end lost 4 bases, and 23 bases lay between the germline ends. Here the CDR3 DNA reads TGCAGTGCTTATCAGGGTGCTACCACTGGGGTTAATGAAAAACTGTTTTTT. This encodes CSAYQGATTGVNEKLFF.

This chain uses TRBV2 with TRBJ1-2; D might be TRBD1 (5 bases). Trimming took 10 bases from V and 6 from J, leaving 18 bases between them. Germline-derived CDR1 and CDR2 are SNHLY and FYNNEI. The CDR3 is 13 amino acids. CDR3 sequence: CATMGEAVNGYTF. The CDR3 nucleotides are TGTGCCACCATGGGGGAGGCGGTAAATGGCTACACCTTC.

CDR3 in amino acids: CASSNRTGQGADEQYF. The CDR3, as DNA: TGTGCCAGCAGCAATCGGACGGGACAGGGGGCCGACGAGCAGTACTTC. This rearrangement joins TRBV7-9 to TRBJ2-5; TRBD1 matches at 12 bases. Gene TRBJ2-7 matches the end of the DNA better, so the J call may be wrong. Germline V gene sequence: CDR1 SEHNR, CDR2 FQNEAQ (reference sequence). CDR3 length equals 16 residues.

This clonotype was observed a handful of times. The chain couples TRBV5-5 to TRBJ1-4; the D is unclear. This CDR3 is built from 15 residues. V lost 7 bases and J 0 bases, leaving 13 bases between the germline ends. CDR1 and CDR2 (germline): SGHKS, YYEKEE (reference sequence). The CDR3: CASARTGATNEKLFF. The DNA for the CDR3 is TGTGCCAGCGCTCGGACGGGTGCAACTAATGAAAAACTGTTTTTT.

Only a few counts were recorded for this clonotype. The junction differs from germline at one of its ends, possibly a read error. The chain employs TRBV5-1 and TRBJ1-2, with D possibly TRBD1 on 5 matching bases. Germline-derived CDR1 and CDR2 are SGHRS and YFSETQ. The CDR3 sequence is 11 residues long. Here the CDR3 reads CASRANYGYTF. The CDR3 DNA reads TGTGCCAGCAGGGCCAACTATGGCTACACCTTC.

This clonotype was seen more than once but under ten times. V usage is TRBV7-9 and J usage is TRBJ2-5; 8 nucleotides align to TRBD2. The end of the DNA is better explained by TRBJ2-7, so the J call may be wrong. This CDR3 is 14 amino acids long. From germline, CDR1 is SEHNR and CDR2 FQNEAQ (reference sequence). This chain's CDR3 is CASSFGLAGYEQYF. The DNA of the CDR3 is TGTGCCAGCAGCTTCGGACTAGCAGGGTACGAGCAGTACTTC.

This clonotype was counted a few times. The chain couples TRBV24-1 to TRBJ1-2; D ambiguous. Germline V lookup: CDR1 KGHDR, CDR2 SFDVKD. V lost 3 bases and J 4 bases, leaving 11 bases between the germline ends. There are 14 residues in the CDR3. The CDR3 DNA follows: TGTGCCACCAGTGATACTAGACCGAGCTATGGCTACACCTTC. Amino acid sequence: CATSDTRPSYGYTF.

J is TRBJ2-5 and V is TRBV6-2 or TRBV6-3; D remains unclear. The last part of the DNA fits TRBJ2-7 better; the J call may be wrong. The germline V gene has CDR1 MNHEY and CDR2 SVGEGT. The CDR3 runs to 14 residues. The CDR3 is CASSYLVSQYEQYF. The CDR3 DNA reads as TGTGCCAGCAGTTACTTGGTGAGCCAGTACGAGCAGTACTTC.

On this clonotype: Its ends do not fully match the called genes, so a read error is possible. J is TRBJ1-3 and V is TRBV7-9; D gene unclear. The CDR3 consists of 13 residues. Germline CDR1 SEHNR, CDR2 FQNEAQ (reference sequence). The CDR3 DNA follows: TGTGCCAGCAGGGAAGGGTCTGGAAACGCCATATATTTT. This translates into CASREGSGNAIYF.

The CDR3 DNA is TGCGCCAGCAGCCAGGCCCCCGGCACTAACTATGGCTACACCTTC. Amino acids: CASSQAPGTNYGYTF. V and J are TRBV4-3 and TRBJ1-2; D unresolved. Between the trimmed V and J ends, which lost 3 bases and 0 bases, there was a span of 11 bases. Germline V lookup: CDR1 LGHNA, CDR2 YSLEER. The CDR3 runs 15 residues.

This clonotype was detected once. The chain is built from TRBV29-1 and TRBJ2-3; TRBD2 aligns across 10 bases. J lost 2 bases, V lost 1 base, and 3 bases had no gene match. CDR1 and CDR2 (germline): SQVTM, ANQGSEA. The CDR3 runs to 15 residues. In DNA, the CDR3 is TGCAGCGTTGAAGGAAGCGGGGGGGCCACAGATACGCAGTATTTT. It codes for CSVEGSGGATDTQYF.

This rearrangement joins TRBV28 to TRBJ2-7; no reliable D call. Trimming cost V 4 bases and J 3 bases, with 7 bases left between them. The length of the CDR3 is 12 residues. The germline gives CDR1 MDHEN, CDR2 SYDVKM. CDR3 region: CASSWRYYEQYF. CDR3 DNA: TGTGCCAGCAGTTGGCGCTACTACGAGCAGTACTTC.

V gene TRBV4-3 combines with J gene TRBJ2-1; D is unresolved. The CDR3 has 11 amino acids. CDR1 and CDR2 from the germline V gene are LGHNA and YSLEER. Trimming removed 0 bases at V and 9 bases at J, with 3 bases between. The CDR3 DNA follows: TGCGCCAGCAGCCAAGAGAGTGAGCAGTTCTTC. This encodes CASSQESEQFF.

Many counts were recorded for this clonotype. The rearrangement uses TRBV6-2 or TRBV6-3 and TRBJ2-5; 10 bases are shared with TRBD1. This CDR3 comprises 14 residues. V lost 8 bases, J lost 2 bases, and 5 bases stayed unmatched. Per the germline V gene, CDR1 is MNHEY and CDR2 is SVGEGT. This chain's CDR3 is CASLGQGGQETQYF. DNA of the CDR3: TGTGCCAGCCTCGGACAGGGGGGACAAGAGACCCAGTACTTC.

J is TRBJ1-1 and V is TRBV4-1; no firm D call. CDR1 MGHRA and CDR2 YSYEKL come from the germline V gene. The ends were cut back, 1 base at V and 1 base at J, with 10 bases in the middle. CDR3 length equals 15 residues. CDR3 coding DNA: TGCGCCAGCAGCCAAGTAGGAGTACAGAACACTGAAGCTTTCTTT. Translation gives CASSQVGVQNTEAFF.

This clonotype was observed a few times. A much larger clonotype is one base distant, so this may be a read error. The rearrangement joins TRBV4-3 to TRBJ2-7; 7 nucleotides agree with TRBD2. Germline V gene sequence: CDR1 LGHNA, CDR2 YSLEER. CDR3 length: 11 residues. The CDR3 is CAGSGGTTKFF. The DNA for the CDR3 is TGCGCCGGCAGCGGCGGGACTACTAAGTTCTTC.

The chain links TRBV27 to TRBJ1-1; 7 nucleotides align to TRBD1. With 6 bases clipped from V and 0 bases from J, the junction kept 4 bases outside the gene matches. CDR1 is MNHEY and CDR2 is SMNVEV in the germline V gene (reference sequence). CDR3 length: 14 amino acids. The CDR3 nucleotides are TGTGCCAGCAGAATACAGGGGATGAACACTGAAGCTTTCTTT. Translation: CASRIQGMNTEAFF.

CDR3 DNA: TGTGCCAGCAGCATTAGCGGGGGTTACGGACTGAATGAGCAGTTCTTC. Amino acid sequence: CASSISGGYGLNEQFF. The chain joins TRBV7-9 to TRBJ2-1, with 9 bases identical to TRBD2. Unmatched junction bases numbered 12, after V lost 5 bases and J lost 7 bases. Germline V gene data show CDR1 as SEHNR and CDR2 as FQNEAQ (reference sequence). The CDR3 runs to 16 residues.

In its sample, this clonotype was seen many times. The chain uses TRBV20-1 and TRBJ2-7; D gene ambiguous. Germline V gene data show CDR1 as DFQATT and CDR2 as SNEGSKA (reference sequence). V gave up 4 bases and J gave up 7 bases, with 8 bases separating them. CDR3 length: 10 amino acids. The CDR3: CSATAGEQYF. Here the CDR3 DNA reads TGCAGTGCTACCGCTGGGGAGCAGTACTTC.

To note about this clonotype: Its ends do not fully match the called genes, so a read error is possible. This chain joins TRBV7-2 and TRBJ2-3, with D possibly matching TRBD2 (5 bases). Germline CDR1 SGHTA, CDR2 FQGNSA. The CDR3 totals 15 residues. The CDR3, as DNA: TGTGCCAGCAGCTTAGGGGCGGGCTCCACAGATACGCGGTATTTT. Translation: CASSLGAGSTDTRYF. The variable domain in full, completed from reference TRBV7-2 and TRBJ2-3, reads GAGVSQSPSNKVTEKGKDVELRCDPISGHTALYWYRQSLGQGLEFLIYFQGNSAPDKSGLPSDRFSAERTGGSVSTLTIQRTQQEDSAVYLCASSLGAGSTDTRYFGPGTRLTVL.

This clonotype has a handful of counts. The chain uses TRBV28 and TRBJ2-2; D may be TRBD2 (6 bases). This CDR3 contains 14 residues. Germline lookup yields CDR1 MDHEN and CDR2 SYDVKM. Trimming took 10 bases from V and 0 from J, leaving 12 bases between them. CDR3 protein: CATWERANTGELFF. CDR3 nucleotide sequence: TGTGCCACATGGGAGCGGGCGAACACCGGGGAGCTGTTTTTT.

At least ten counts were recorded for this clonotype. The genes are TRBV7-6 and TRBJ2-2; TRBD2 matches 11 bases. Unmatched junction bases numbered 10, after V lost 4 bases and J lost 3 bases. CDR1 is SGHVS, CDR2 FNYEAQ, per germline. The CDR3 is 18 residues long. CDR3 sequence (DNA): TGTGCCAGCAGCTCCTACTATAGCGGGAGGGCCGACACCGGGGAGCTGTTTTTT. This encodes CASSSYYSGRADTGELFF.

The chain is built from TRBV12-3 or TRBV12-4 and TRBJ1-5, with 7 nucleotides matching TRBD1. The CDR3 has 16 residues. V trimming: 6 bases; J trimming: 6 bases; junction bases outside the gene matches: 14. CDR3 residues: CASRNFRQGPSQPQHF. The CDR3 DNA reads TGTGCCAGCAGGAACTTTCGACAGGGCCCTAGTCAGCCCCAGCATTTT.

This clonotype was recorded at least ten times. The chain joins TRBV5-1 to TRBJ2-5; tentatively, D is TRBD2 (5 bases). Trimming left V 1 base short and J 5 bases short, with 9 bases between. CDR1 and CDR2 (germline): SGHRS, YFSETQ. There are 13 residues in the CDR3. The CDR3 coding sequence is TGCGCCAGCAGCTTGCGGGATGGGGAGACCCAGTACTTC. This codes for CASSLRDGETQYF.